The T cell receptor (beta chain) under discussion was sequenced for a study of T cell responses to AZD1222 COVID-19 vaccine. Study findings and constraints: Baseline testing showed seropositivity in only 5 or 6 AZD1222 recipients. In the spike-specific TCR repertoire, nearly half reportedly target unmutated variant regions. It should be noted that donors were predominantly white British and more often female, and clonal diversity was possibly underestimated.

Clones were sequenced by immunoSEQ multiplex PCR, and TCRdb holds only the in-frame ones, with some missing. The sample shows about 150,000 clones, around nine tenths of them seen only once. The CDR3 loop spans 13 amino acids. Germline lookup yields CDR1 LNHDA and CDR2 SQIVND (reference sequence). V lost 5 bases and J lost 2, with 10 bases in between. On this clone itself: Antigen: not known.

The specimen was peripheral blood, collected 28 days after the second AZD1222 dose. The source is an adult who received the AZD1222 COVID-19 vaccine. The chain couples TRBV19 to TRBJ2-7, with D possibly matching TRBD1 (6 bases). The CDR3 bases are TGTGCCAGTAGTGCCGGACAGACCTACGAGCAGTACTTC. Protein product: CASSAGQTYEQYF.